The rows below give T cell receptor beta chains drawn from one sample of a study of blood T cell repertoires in COVID-19. Generated by immunoSEQ multiplex PCR, the TCRdb table keeps only in-frame clones and is missing some. Of about 350,000 clones in the sample, 65% to 90% are singletons; the top ten hold just over 7%. The sample comprised peripheral blood. All receptors derive from a woman aged 55-70 years with COVID-19, enrolled during active disease. The CDR3 runs from the conserved cysteine through the conserved F or W. Fields, in order: J gene, clone size, D gene, V gene, CDR3 protein, CDR3 DNA. The D gene is left open where the match is weak. Clone size is not always given. Where it is, it says once, few, many or a class for expanded clones.

j_call: TRBJ1-5
clone_size: NA
d_call: NA
v_call: TRBV19
cdr3_aa: CASSPTRGMRNQPQHF
cdr3_nt: TGTGCCAGTAGTCCCACAAGGGGGATGAGGAATCAGCCCCAGCATTTT

j_call: TRBJ1-4
clone_size: NA
d_call: NA
v_call: TRBV19
cdr3_aa: CASSLPAGANEKLFF
cdr3_nt: TGTGCCAGTAGTCTTCCGGCTGGAGCTAATGAAAAACTGTTTTTT

j_call: TRBJ1-3
clone_size: NA
d_call: NA
v_call: TRBV7-9
cdr3_aa: CASSPYLTGWNTIYF
cdr3_nt: TGTGCCAGCAGCCCCTATTTAACGGGGTGGAACACCATATATTTT

j_call: TRBJ2-5
clone_size: NA
d_call: NA
v_call: TRBV10-2
cdr3_aa: CASSESGTQETQYF
cdr3_nt: TGCGCCAGCAGTGAGTCGGGGACTCAAGAGACCCAGTACTTC

j_call: TRBJ1-4
clone_size: NA
d_call: TRBD1
v_call: TRBV13
cdr3_aa: CASGGGQDGSNEKLFF
cdr3_nt: TGTGCCAGCGGGGGGGGACAGGATGGGTCTAATGAAAAACTGTTTTTT

j_call: TRBJ1-5
clone_size: NA
d_call: NA
v_call: TRBV19
cdr3_aa: CASTMGHSRNQPQHF
cdr3_nt: TGTGCCAGTACTATGGGACATTCTCGCAATCAGCCCCAGCATTTT

j_call: TRBJ2-1
clone_size: NA
d_call: NA
v_call: TRBV7-3
cdr3_aa: CASSSQQGEGEQFF
cdr3_nt: TGTGCCAGCAGCAGCCAACAGGGTGAGGGTGAGCAGTTCTTC

j_call: TRBJ1-1
clone_size: NA
d_call: TRBD1
v_call: TRBV7-2
cdr3_aa: CASSLIQGPTEAFF
cdr3_nt: TGTGCCAGCAGCCTTATACAGGGGCCCACTGAAGCTTTCTTT

j_call: TRBJ1-3
clone_size: NA
d_call: NA
v_call: TRBV19
cdr3_aa: CASEAGKGNTIYF
cdr3_nt: TGTGCCAGTGAGGCGGGGAAGGGAAACACCATATATTTT

j_call: TRBJ1-5
clone_size: NA
d_call: TRBD1
v_call: TRBV10-2
cdr3_aa: CASSEAGGRWQPQHF
cdr3_nt: TGCGCCAGCAGTGAGGCAGGGGGCCGTTGGCAGCCCCAGCATTTT

j_call: TRBJ1-1
clone_size: NA
d_call: NA
v_call: TRBV6-5
cdr3_aa: CASSRTEQGRTEAFF
cdr3_nt: TGTGCCAGCAGTCGAACAGAACAGGGCCGGACTGAAGCTTTCTTT

j_call: TRBJ2-2
clone_size: NA
d_call: NA
v_call: TRBV30
cdr3_aa: CAWRRSGELFF
cdr3_nt: TGTGCCTGGAGGCGCTCCGGGGAGCTGTTTTTT

j_call: TRBJ1-2
clone_size: NA
d_call: NA
v_call: TRBV27
cdr3_aa: CASSFVTAPYGYTF
cdr3_nt: TGTGCCAGCAGCTTTGTGACAGCGCCCTATGGCTACACCTTC

j_call: TRBJ1-1
clone_size: few
d_call: NA
v_call: TRBV5-1
cdr3_aa: CASSPQGTTEAFF
cdr3_nt: TGCGCCAGCAGCCCACAGGGAACCACTGAAGCTTTCTTT

j_call: TRBJ2-2
clone_size: NA
d_call: TRBD1
v_call: TRBV2
cdr3_aa: CASKRTGDTGELFF
cdr3_nt: TGTGCCAGCAAAAGGACAGGGGACACCGGGGAGCTGTTTTTT

j_call: TRBJ1-1
clone_size: few
d_call: NA
v_call: TRBV10-3
cdr3_aa: CAITGGVMNTEAFF
cdr3_nt: TGTGCCATCACTGGGGGGGTTATGAACACTGAAGCTTTCTTT

j_call: TRBJ1-2
clone_size: NA
d_call: NA
v_call: TRBV21-1
cdr3_aa: CASSKDAVHYGYTF
cdr3_nt: TGTGCCAGCAGCAAAGATGCAGTCCACTATGGCTACACCTTC

j_call: TRBJ2-5
clone_size: once
d_call: NA
v_call: TRBV3-1/TRBV3-2
cdr3_aa: CASSLTLGPSQETQYF
cdr3_nt: TGTGCCAGCAGCCTTACCCTTGGGCCCAGCCAAGAGACCCAGTACTTC

j_call: TRBJ1-1
clone_size: NA
d_call: TRBD1
v_call: TRBV6-5
cdr3_aa: CASNLQGGSAAFF
cdr3_nt: TGTGCCAGCAATCTACAGGGGGGGAGTGCAGCTTTCTTT

j_call: TRBJ1-3
clone_size: NA
d_call: NA
v_call: TRBV19
cdr3_aa: CASSTSTVTSSGNTIYF
cdr3_nt: TGTGCCAGTAGTACATCGACAGTAACGAGCTCTGGAAACACCATATATTTT

j_call: TRBJ2-2
clone_size: NA
d_call: NA
v_call: TRBV7-2
cdr3_aa: CASSLSLPGGLFF
cdr3_nt: TGTGCCAGCAGCTTAAGCCTGCCAGGAGGGCTGTTTTTT

j_call: TRBJ2-2
clone_size: NA
d_call: NA
v_call: TRBV27
cdr3_aa: CASSLRGGKVTGELFF
cdr3_nt: TGTGCCAGCAGTCTGAGGGGGGGTAAGGTGACCGGGGAGCTGTTTTTT

j_call: TRBJ1-2
clone_size: NA
d_call: NA
v_call: TRBV19
cdr3_aa: CASSIDGYYGYTF
cdr3_nt: TGTGCCAGTAGTATAGACGGGTACTATGGCTACACCTTC

j_call: TRBJ2-1
clone_size: NA
d_call: NA
v_call: TRBV7-3
cdr3_aa: CASSPRAGASSYNEQFF
cdr3_nt: TGTGCCAGCAGCCCAAGGGCGGGGGCGAGCTCCTACAATGAGCAGTTCTTC

j_call: TRBJ1-2
clone_size: NA
d_call: TRBD1
v_call: TRBV19
cdr3_aa: CASSIILDREVSHYGYTF
cdr3_nt: TGTGCCAGTAGTATAATCCTGGACAGGGAAGTGTCTCACTATGGCTACACCTTC

j_call: TRBJ2-1
clone_size: NA
d_call: NA
v_call: TRBV9
cdr3_aa: CASSAAGGTYNEQFF
cdr3_nt: TGTGCCAGCAGCGCCGCAGGGGGGACTTACAATGAGCAGTTCTTC

j_call: TRBJ1-2
clone_size: NA
d_call: TRBD1
v_call: TRBV3-1/TRBV3-2
cdr3_aa: CASSQQGQGNGYTF
cdr3_nt: TGTGCCAGCAGCCAACAGGGACAGGGAAATGGCTACACCTTC

j_call: TRBJ2-5
clone_size: NA
d_call: TRBD2
v_call: TRBV9
cdr3_aa: CASSVGLAGGTGYQETQYF
cdr3_nt: TGTGCCAGCAGCGTAGGCCTAGCGGGGGGGACGGGGTACCAAGAGACCCAGTACTTC

j_call: TRBJ2-3
clone_size: NA
d_call: NA
v_call: TRBV23-1
cdr3_aa: CASVTTGTDTQYF
cdr3_nt: TGCGCCAGCGTAACCACAGGGACAGATACGCAGTATTTT

j_call: TRBJ1-1
clone_size: NA
d_call: NA
v_call: TRBV25-1
cdr3_aa: CASSEGWNTEAFF
cdr3_nt: TGTGCCAGCAGTGAGGGCTGGAACACTGAAGCTTTCTTT

j_call: TRBJ2-1
clone_size: NA
d_call: NA
v_call: TRBV5-1
cdr3_aa: CASSLFQEPYNEQFF
cdr3_nt: TGCGCCAGCAGCTTGTTCCAGGAACCCTACAATGAGCAGTTCTTC

j_call: TRBJ2-5
clone_size: NA
d_call: NA
v_call: TRBV12-2
cdr3_aa: CAPRFVGVRETQYF
cdr3_nt: TGTGCACCCCGTTTTGTCGGAGTGCGGGAGACCCAGTACTTC

j_call: TRBJ2-3
clone_size: NA
d_call: TRBD2
v_call: TRBV12-5
cdr3_aa: CASERDTDTQYF
cdr3_nt: TGTGCTAGTGAGCGGGACACAGATACGCAGTATTTT

j_call: TRBJ1-1
clone_size: NA
d_call: NA
v_call: TRBV5-6
cdr3_aa: CASSLGGEVTVNTEAFF
cdr3_nt: TGTGCCAGCAGCTTAGGGGGAGAGGTCACCGTGAACACTGAAGCTTTCTTT

j_call: TRBJ2-1
clone_size: NA
d_call: TRBD2
v_call: TRBV9
cdr3_aa: CASSVEGTSLHNEQFF
cdr3_nt: TGTGCCAGCAGCGTAGAAGGGACTAGCTTGCACAATGAGCAGTTCTTC

j_call: TRBJ1-2
clone_size: NA
d_call: NA
v_call: TRBV14
cdr3_aa: CASSGDTPNYGYTF
cdr3_nt: TGTGCCAGCAGCGGGGACACACCCAACTATGGCTACACCTTC

j_call: TRBJ1-6
clone_size: few
d_call: NA
v_call: TRBV7-2
cdr3_aa: CASSLEAGALNSPLHF
cdr3_nt: TGTGCCAGCAGCTTAGAAGCAGGGGCCCTGAATTCACCCCTCCACTTT

j_call: TRBJ2-2
clone_size: NA
d_call: TRBD2
v_call: TRBV19
cdr3_aa: CASGRGGTGELFF
cdr3_nt: TGTGCCAGCGGGCGGGGGGGCACCGGGGAGCTGTTTTTT

j_call: TRBJ2-2
clone_size: NA
d_call: NA
v_call: TRBV10-3
cdr3_aa: CAISNPLAGQLNTGELFF
cdr3_nt: TGTGCCATCTCAAATCCCCTTGCGGGACAGCTGAACACCGGGGAGCTGTTTTTT

j_call: TRBJ2-5
clone_size: NA
d_call: TRBD2
v_call: TRBV11-3
cdr3_aa: CASSLILAGGGTQYF
cdr3_nt: TGTGCCAGCAGCTTAATACTAGCGGGGGGAGGGACCCAGTACTTC

j_call: TRBJ1-5
clone_size: NA
d_call: NA
v_call: TRBV4-2
cdr3_aa: CASSQESQASNQPQHF
cdr3_nt: TGTGCCAGCAGCCAAGAGTCACAGGCGAGCAATCAGCCCCAGCATTTT

j_call: TRBJ2-2
clone_size: NA
d_call: NA
v_call: TRBV19
cdr3_aa: CASNGQEEGGELFF
cdr3_nt: TGTGCCAGTAACGGACAGGAGGAGGGCGGGGAGCTGTTTTTT

j_call: TRBJ2-5
clone_size: NA
d_call: NA
v_call: TRBV29-1
cdr3_aa: CSVGHSKVETQYF
cdr3_nt: TGCAGCGTTGGACACAGCAAGGTCGAGACCCAGTACTTC

j_call: TRBJ1-2
clone_size: NA
d_call: NA
v_call: TRBV5-1
cdr3_aa: CASSYTGDYGYTF
cdr3_nt: TGCGCCAGCAGCTATACAGGCGACTATGGCTACACCTTC

j_call: TRBJ1-3
clone_size: once
d_call: TRBD1
v_call: TRBV5-4
cdr3_aa: CASSPTGATGNTIYF
cdr3_nt: TGTGCCAGCAGTCCGACAGGGGCCACTGGAAACACCATATATTTT

j_call: TRBJ1-2
clone_size: NA
d_call: NA
v_call: TRBV5-6
cdr3_aa: CASSLGYRVGNYGYTF
cdr3_nt: TGTGCCAGCAGCTTGGGTTACAGAGTAGGAAACTATGGCTACACCTTC

j_call: TRBJ1-1
clone_size: NA
d_call: NA
v_call: TRBV19
cdr3_aa: CASSIGGASWDTEAFF
cdr3_nt: TGTGCCAGTAGTATAGGGGGCGCTTCCTGGGACACTGAAGCTTTCTTT

j_call: TRBJ1-2
clone_size: NA
d_call: NA
v_call: TRBV3-1/TRBV3-2
cdr3_aa: CASSPVGHFYGYTF
cdr3_nt: TGTGCCAGCAGCCCCGTTGGACACTTCTATGGCTACACCTTC

j_call: TRBJ1-6
clone_size: NA
d_call: TRBD1
v_call: TRBV7-2
cdr3_aa: CASSSQTGNNSPLHF
cdr3_nt: TGTGCCAGCAGCTCGCAGACAGGGAATAATTCACCCCTCCACTTT

j_call: TRBJ2-3
clone_size: NA
d_call: NA
v_call: TRBV4-2
cdr3_aa: CASSKNRERGTDTQYF
cdr3_nt: TGTGCCAGCAGCAAGAACAGGGAAAGGGGCACAGATACGCAGTATTTT